Below, one T cell receptor (beta chain) is given with its context. Antigen unknown. TCRdb processed the reads anew with MiXCR; each CDR3 protein has one entry. This table has more than 500,000 distinct CDR3 sequences, approximately 15% appearing once. The sample comes from a study of T cell repertoires in cytomegalovirus infection. About the research overall: Shared public TCR beta signatures pointed to both CMV infection and a matching HLA type. Whole-study findings and limits: The cumulative frequency of public TCR beta families distinguished individuals who carried CMV together with the relevant HLA. There were HLA-C-restricted CMV-specific TCR beta clonotypes dominating the ex vivo response.

Looked up from germline, CDR1 is MGHRA and CDR2 is YSYEKL. The CDR3 loop spans 13 amino acids. J lost 6 bases, V lost 1 base, and 1 base had no gene match. Sequenced: CD8+ T cells from PBMCs. The receptor was derived from a human donor in good health (CMV status not recorded). Some clones in this sample may be carry-over from other donors' samples. The V gene is TRBV4-1, the J gene TRBJ2-5, with 8 bases aligning to TRBD1. Here the CDR3 reads CASSQGQGKTQYF. The CDR3 DNA is TGCGCCAGCAGCCAAGGACAGGGGAAGACCCAGTACTTC.